This T cell receptor beta chain is drawn from a study of blood T cells in healthy people across ages. PCR was performed a second time for roughly 6 to 12 cycles using a sample-barcoded 5' primer and a J-beta primer mix. Each cDNA molecule received a tag from a template-switch adaptor that had 12 random nucleotides. TCRdb redid the calling of the 5' RACE reads with MiXCR, one entry per CDR3 protein. The sample records some 1.6 million distinct CDR3 sequences, 30% to 35% being singletons. J lost 4 bases, V lost 0 bases, and 5 bases had no gene match. Per germline, CDR1 DFQATT and CDR2 SNEGSKA (reference sequence). This CDR3 is built from 14 residues.

V and J are TRBV20-1 and TRBJ1-2; TRBD1 matches at 7 bases. This sequence originates from a young woman in good health. The sample comprised blood. CDR3 sequence: CSARDEGGSYGYTF. The CDR3 region has the DNA TGCAGTGCTAGAGATGAAGGGGGCAGCTATGGCTACACCTTC.